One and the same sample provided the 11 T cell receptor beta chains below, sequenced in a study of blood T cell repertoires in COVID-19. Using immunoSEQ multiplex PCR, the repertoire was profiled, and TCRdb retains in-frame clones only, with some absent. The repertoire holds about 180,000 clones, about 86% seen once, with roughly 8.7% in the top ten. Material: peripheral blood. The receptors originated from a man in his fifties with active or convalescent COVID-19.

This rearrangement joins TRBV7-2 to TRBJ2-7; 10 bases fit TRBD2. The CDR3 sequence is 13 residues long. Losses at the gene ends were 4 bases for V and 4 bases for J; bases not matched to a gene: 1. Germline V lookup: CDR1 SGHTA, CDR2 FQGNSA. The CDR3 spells CASSSSGGYEQYF. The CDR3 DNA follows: TGTGCCAGCAGCTCTAGCGGGGGATACGAGCAGTACTTC.

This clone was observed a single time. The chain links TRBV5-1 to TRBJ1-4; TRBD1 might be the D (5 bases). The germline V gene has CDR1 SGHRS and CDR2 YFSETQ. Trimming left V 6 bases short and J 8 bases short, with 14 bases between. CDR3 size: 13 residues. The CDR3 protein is CASTSREGEKLFF. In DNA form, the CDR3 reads TGCGCCAGCACTTCCAGGGAAGGCGAAAAACTGTTTTTT.

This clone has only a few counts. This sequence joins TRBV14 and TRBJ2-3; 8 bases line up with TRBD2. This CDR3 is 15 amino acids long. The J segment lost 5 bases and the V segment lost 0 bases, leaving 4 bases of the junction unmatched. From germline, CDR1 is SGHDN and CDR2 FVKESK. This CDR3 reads CASSQDLLAVDTQYF. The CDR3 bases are TGTGCCAGCAGCCAAGATCTACTAGCGGTAGATACGCAGTATTTT.

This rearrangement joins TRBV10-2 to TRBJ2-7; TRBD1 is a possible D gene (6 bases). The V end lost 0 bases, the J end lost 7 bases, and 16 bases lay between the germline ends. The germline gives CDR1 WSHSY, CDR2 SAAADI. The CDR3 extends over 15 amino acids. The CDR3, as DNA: TGCGCCAGCAGTGAGTCTGGGTCAGGGGTGGGGGAGCAGTACTTC. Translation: CASSESGSGVGEQYF.

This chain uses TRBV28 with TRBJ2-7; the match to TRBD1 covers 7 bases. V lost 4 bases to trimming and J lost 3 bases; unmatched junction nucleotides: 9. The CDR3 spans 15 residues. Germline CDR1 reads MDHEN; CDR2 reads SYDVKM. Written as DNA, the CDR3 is TGTGCCAGCAGTTCTCCGGGACAGAATAACTACGAGCAGTACTTC. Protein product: CASSSPGQNNYEQYF.

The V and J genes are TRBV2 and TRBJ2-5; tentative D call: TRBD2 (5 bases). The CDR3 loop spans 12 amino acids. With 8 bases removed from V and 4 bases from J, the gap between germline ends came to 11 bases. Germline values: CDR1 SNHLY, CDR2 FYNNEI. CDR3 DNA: TGTGCCAGCGATTCGGGAAGAGAGACCCAGTACTTC. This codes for CASDSGRETQYF.

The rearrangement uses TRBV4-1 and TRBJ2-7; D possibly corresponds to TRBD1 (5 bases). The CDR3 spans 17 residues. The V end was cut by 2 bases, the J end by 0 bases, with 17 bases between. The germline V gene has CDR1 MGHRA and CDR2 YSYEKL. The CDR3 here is CASSQSPAGKTSYEQYF. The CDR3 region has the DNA TGCGCCAGCAGCCAATCGCCTGCAGGGAAGACCTCCTACGAGCAGTACTTC.

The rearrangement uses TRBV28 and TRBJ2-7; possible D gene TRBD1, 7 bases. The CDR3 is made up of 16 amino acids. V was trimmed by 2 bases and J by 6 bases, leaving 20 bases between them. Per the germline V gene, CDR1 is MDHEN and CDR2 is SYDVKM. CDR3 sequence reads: CASSLPRLGGGIEQYF. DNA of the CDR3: TGTGCCAGCAGTTTACCCCGACTAGGGGGCGGGATCGAGCAGTACTTC.

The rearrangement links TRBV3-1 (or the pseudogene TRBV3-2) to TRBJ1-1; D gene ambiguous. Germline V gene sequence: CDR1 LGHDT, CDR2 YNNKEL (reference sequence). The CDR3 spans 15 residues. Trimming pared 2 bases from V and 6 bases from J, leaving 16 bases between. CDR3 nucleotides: TGTGCCAGCAGCCAACCAGGCCGTGGGTGGGCTGAAGCTTTCTTT. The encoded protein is CASSQPGRGWAEAFF.

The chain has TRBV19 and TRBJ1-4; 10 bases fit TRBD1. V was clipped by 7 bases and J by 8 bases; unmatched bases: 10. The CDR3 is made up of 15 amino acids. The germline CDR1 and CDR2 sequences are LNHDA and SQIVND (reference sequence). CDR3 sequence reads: CASTDTTGGREKLFF. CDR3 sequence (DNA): TGTGCCAGTACCGATACGACAGGGGGCAGGGAAAAACTGTTTTTT.

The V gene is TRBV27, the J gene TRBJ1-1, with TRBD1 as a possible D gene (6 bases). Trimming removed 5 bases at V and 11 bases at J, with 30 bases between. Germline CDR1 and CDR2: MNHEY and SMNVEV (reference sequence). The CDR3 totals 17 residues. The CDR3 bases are TGTGCCAGCAGTCCGCTAGGGGGAGTAGGACTGGCGACTACGGCTTTCTTT. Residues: CASSPLGGVGLATTAFF.